The 15 T cell receptor beta chains given below trace back to one sample, sequenced in a study of blood T cell repertoires in COVID-19. TCRdb's table, derived via immunoSEQ multiplex PCR, lists solely in-frame clones and lacks some. The table lists a few hundred thousand clones, 70% to 90% of them singletons. The sequencing input was peripheral blood. The receptors stem from a woman aged 25-40 years with COVID-19, enrolled during active disease.

CDR3 in DNA: TGTGCCATCAGTGGAAATACAGGGGGCGGCCTTGATAATTCACCCCTCCACTTT. This gives the protein CAISGNTGGGLDNSPLHF. The chain uses TRBV10-3 and TRBJ1-6; TRBD1 matches 9 bases. Losses at the gene ends were 4 bases for V and 5 bases for J; bases not matched to a gene: 12. Germline CDR1 ENHRY, CDR2 SYGVKD. This CDR3 spans 18 amino acids.

This chain joins TRBV30 and TRBJ2-1, with 8 bases identical to TRBD1. CDR1 and CDR2 (germline): GTSNPN, SVGIG (reference sequence). J gave up 3 bases and V 3 bases, and 4 bases lay outside the gene matches. CDR3 length equals 14 residues. The CDR3 protein is CAWSTGTGYNEQFF. CDR3 coding DNA: TGTGCCTGGAGCACCGGGACAGGCTACAATGAGCAGTTCTTC.

The sample holds a few counts of this clone. The CDR3 spells CASSPDRVQPQHF. The CDR3 bases are TGTGCCAGCAGCCCCGACAGGGTTCAGCCCCAGCATTTT. This chain joins TRBV5-5 and TRBJ1-5, with 7 bases lining up with TRBD1. Germline V gene lookup returns CDR1 SGHKS and CDR2 YYEKEE (reference sequence). The CDR3 sequence is 13 residues long. The J segment lost 6 bases and the V segment lost 4 bases, leaving 4 bases of the junction unmatched.

The V and J genes are TRBV7-2 and TRBJ2-2, with 16 bases matching TRBD2. CDR3 length: 18 residues. V was clipped by 3 bases and J by 7 bases; unmatched bases: 8. Per the germline V gene, CDR1 is SGHTA and CDR2 is FQGNSA. The CDR3 protein is CASSLEGLAGGSSGELFF. CDR3 DNA sequence: TGTGCCAGCAGCTTGGAGGGACTAGCGGGGGGGTCGAGCGGGGAGCTGTTTTTT. Filled out from reference TRBV7-2 and TRBJ2-2, the complete variable domain reads GAGVSQSPSNKVTEKGKDVELRCDPISGHTALYWYRQSLGQGLEFLIYFQGNSAPDKSGLPSDRFSAERTGGSVSTLTIQRTQQEDSAVYLCASSLEGLAGGSSGELFFGEGSRLTVL.

As for this clone: This CDR3 is also generated by other DNA sequences in the sample. The chain recombines TRBV6-2 or TRBV6-3 with TRBJ2-5, with TRBD2 identical over 14 bases. Germline V lookup: CDR1 MNHEY, CDR2 SVGEGT. V trimming: 6 bases; J trimming: 4 bases; junction bases outside the gene matches: 4. CDR3 length equals 15 residues. Written as DNA, the CDR3 is TGTGCCAGCAGCCCCGGACTAGCGGGGGGAGAGACCCAGTACTTC. Translation gives CASSPGLAGGETQYF.

V is TRBV7-9 and J is TRBJ1-2, with a weak D call TRBD1 (6 bases). Looked up from germline, CDR1 is SEHNR and CDR2 is FQNEAQ (reference sequence). The CDR3 is 15 amino acids. V was clipped by 3 bases and J by 0 bases, with 11 bases between them. The DNA of the CDR3 is TGTGCCAGCAGCTTCGACAGGAAAGCTAACTATGGCTACACCTTC. Protein product: CASSFDRKANYGYTF.

This clone was found a few times. The genes are TRBV5-1 and TRBJ1-6, with D hard to call. The CDR3 loop spans 16 amino acids. CDR1 is SGHRS and CDR2 is YFSETQ in the germline V gene. The ends were cut back, 2 bases at V and 8 bases at J, with 17 bases in the middle. The CDR3 DNA is TGCGCCAGCAGCTTAACGGGCGCCGGGAGGGATTCACCCCTCCACTTT. Translated: CASSLTGAGRDSPLHF.

The rearrangement joins TRBV25-1 to TRBJ1-1; D not resolved. Germline V gives CDR1 MGHDK, CDR2 SYGVNS. The V and J ends lost 0 bases and 7 bases respectively, with 9 bases between them. The CDR3 consists of 13 residues. The CDR3 nucleotides read TGTGCCAGCAGTGAATATTACAGCAATGAAGCTTTCTTT. Translation gives CASSEYYSNEAFF.

As concerns this clone: The same CDR3 arises from other DNA sequences in this sample as well. This chain links TRBV6-5 with TRBJ1-2; perhaps TRBD1 as D (6 bases). The germline V gene has CDR1 MNHEY and CDR2 SVGAGI. V lost 3 bases, J lost 8 bases, and 10 bases lay in between. The CDR3 consists of 12 residues. In DNA form, the CDR3 reads TGTGCCAGCAGTTATGCAGGGGACGGCTACACCTTC. It specifies CASSYAGDGYTF.

The gene calls are TRBV7-2 and TRBJ2-2; 11 nucleotides match TRBD2. The germline V gene has CDR1 SGHTA and CDR2 FQGNSA. V gave up 5 bases and J gave up 7 bases; unmatched junction bases: 12. The CDR3 runs 17 residues. CDR3 in amino acids: CASSRTSGGGGGGELFF. The CDR3 nucleotides read TGTGCCAGCAGCCGCACTAGCGGGGGAGGGGGGGGCGGGGAGCTGTTTTTT.

The J gene is TRBJ1-2, the V gene TRBV7-8; 8 bases fit TRBD1. The CDR3 is 14 amino acids. The germline CDR1 and CDR2 sequences are SGHVS and FQNEAQ. Trimming removed 5 bases from V and 4 bases from J; junction bases left unmatched: 6. The DNA for the CDR3 is TGTGCCAGCAGCATACGGGACAGGAGCTATGGCTACACCTTC. Its protein is CASSIRDRSYGYTF.

The rearrangement joins TRBV5-1 to TRBJ2-1; 10 nucleotides agree with TRBD1. The CDR3 has 16 residues. V was pared by 4 bases and J by 1 base, with 5 bases of the junction left unmatched. Germline-derived CDR1 and CDR2 are SGHRS and YFSETQ. CDR3 in amino acids: CASSETGGWSYNEQFF. CDR3 DNA: TGCGCCAGCAGCGAGACAGGGGGCTGGTCCTACAATGAGCAGTTCTTC.

The chain carries TRBV7-9 and TRBJ2-2; 7 nucleotides line up with TRBD1. Looked up from germline, CDR1 is SEHNR and CDR2 is FQNEAQ (reference sequence). The J segment lost 5 bases and the V segment lost 5 bases, leaving 2 bases of the junction unmatched. The CDR3 length is 13 residues. This chain's CDR3 is CASSAGGTGELFF. CDR3 coding DNA: TGTGCCAGCAGCGCAGGGGGTACCGGGGAGCTGTTTTTT.

The chain employs TRBV29-1 and TRBJ2-1, with D possibly TRBD2 on 6 matching bases. The V and J ends lost 4 bases and 3 bases respectively, with 13 bases between them. Germline values: CDR1 SQVTM, CDR2 ANQGSEA. The CDR3 has 14 residues. CDR3 amino acids: CSVAGTLGYNEQFF. For the CDR3, the DNA is TGCAGCGTTGCTGGGACTTTGGGCTACAATGAGCAGTTCTTC.

The chain links TRBV29-1 to TRBJ1-2; 8 bases are shared with TRBD1. This CDR3 contains 11 residues. V gave up 7 bases and J gave up 8 bases; unmatched junction bases: 6. The V gene's germline CDR1 is SQVTM and CDR2 ANQGSEA. DNA for the CDR3: TGCAGCGCCGCGGACAGGGAGGGCTACACCTTC. Translation gives CSAADREGYTF.